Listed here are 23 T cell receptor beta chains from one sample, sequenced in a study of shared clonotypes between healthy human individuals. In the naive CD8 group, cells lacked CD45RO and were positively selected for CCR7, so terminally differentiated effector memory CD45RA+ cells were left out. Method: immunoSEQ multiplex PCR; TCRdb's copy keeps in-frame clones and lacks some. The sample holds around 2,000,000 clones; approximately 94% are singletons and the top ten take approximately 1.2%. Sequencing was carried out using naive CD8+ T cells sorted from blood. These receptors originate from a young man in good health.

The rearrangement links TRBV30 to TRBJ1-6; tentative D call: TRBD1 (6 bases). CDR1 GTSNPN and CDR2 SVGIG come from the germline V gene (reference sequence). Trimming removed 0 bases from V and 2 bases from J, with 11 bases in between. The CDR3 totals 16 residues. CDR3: CAWSVQGPAYNSPLHF. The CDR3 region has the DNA TGTGCCTGGAGTGTACAGGGTCCGGCCTATAATTCACCCCTCCACTTT.

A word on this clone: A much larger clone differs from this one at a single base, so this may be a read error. Here the CDR3 reads CASSSQGVSSPLHF. CDR3 DNA: TGTGCCAGCAGCTCACAGGGGGTGAGTTCACCCCTCCACTTT. This chain uses TRBV7-8 with TRBJ1-6; 8 bases fit TRBD1. Germline assignment: CDR1 SGHVS and CDR2 FQNEAQ. The CDR3 loop spans 14 amino acids. After removal of 4 bases from V and 9 bases from J, the junction contained 5 bases not matched to a gene.

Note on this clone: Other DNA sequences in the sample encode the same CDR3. The CDR3 loop reads CASSFKGGTGELFF. The CDR3 nucleotides read TGTGCCAGCAGCTTTAAGGGGGGTACCGGGGAGCTGTTTTTT. This sequence joins TRBV5-4 and TRBJ2-2; D is perhaps TRBD1 or TRBD2 (6 bases each). Trimming pared 2 bases from V and 5 bases from J, leaving 10 bases between. CDR1 and CDR2 from the germline V gene are SGHNT and YYREEE (reference sequence). The CDR3 contains 14 residues.

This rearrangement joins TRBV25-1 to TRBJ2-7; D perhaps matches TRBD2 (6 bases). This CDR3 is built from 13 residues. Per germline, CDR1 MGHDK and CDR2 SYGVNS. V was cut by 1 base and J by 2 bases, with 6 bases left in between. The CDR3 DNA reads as TGTGCCAGCAGTGAATGGGAGGCCTACGAGCAGTACTTC. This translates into CASSEWEAYEQYF.

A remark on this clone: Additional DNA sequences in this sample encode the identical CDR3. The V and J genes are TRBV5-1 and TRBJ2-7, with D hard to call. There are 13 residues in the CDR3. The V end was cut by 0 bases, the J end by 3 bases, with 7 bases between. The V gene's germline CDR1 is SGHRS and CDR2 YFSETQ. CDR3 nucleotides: TGCGCCAGCAGCTTGGGCCAGAACTACGAGCAGTACTTC. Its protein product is CASSLGQNYEQYF.

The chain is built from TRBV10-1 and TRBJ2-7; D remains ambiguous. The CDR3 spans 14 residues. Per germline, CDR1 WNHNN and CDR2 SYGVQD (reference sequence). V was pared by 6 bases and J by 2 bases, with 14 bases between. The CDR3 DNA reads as TGCGCCAGCAGAGGTACGTCAGGAGCCTACGAGCAGTACTTC. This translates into CASRGTSGAYEQYF.

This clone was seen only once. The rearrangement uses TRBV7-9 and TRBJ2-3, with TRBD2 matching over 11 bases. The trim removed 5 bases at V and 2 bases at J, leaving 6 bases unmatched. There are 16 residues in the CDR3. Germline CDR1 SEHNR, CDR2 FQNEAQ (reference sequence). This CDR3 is CASSELGLAVTDTQYF. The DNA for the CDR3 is TGTGCCAGCAGCGAGCTGGGACTAGCGGTCACAGATACGCAGTATTTT.

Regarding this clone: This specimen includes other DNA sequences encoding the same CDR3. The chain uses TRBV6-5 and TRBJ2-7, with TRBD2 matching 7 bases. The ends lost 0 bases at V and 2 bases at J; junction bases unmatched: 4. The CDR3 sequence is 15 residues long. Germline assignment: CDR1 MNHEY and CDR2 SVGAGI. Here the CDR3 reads CASSYSASGAYEQYF. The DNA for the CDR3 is TGTGCCAGCAGTTACTCGGCTAGCGGCGCCTACGAGCAGTACTTC.

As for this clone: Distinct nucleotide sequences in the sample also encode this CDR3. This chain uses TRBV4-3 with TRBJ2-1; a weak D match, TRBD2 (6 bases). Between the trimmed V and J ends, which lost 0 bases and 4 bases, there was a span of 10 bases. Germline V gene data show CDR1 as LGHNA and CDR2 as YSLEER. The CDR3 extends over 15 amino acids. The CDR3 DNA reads TGCGCCAGCAGCCAAGATAGCGGAGCTTACAATGAGCAGTTCTTC. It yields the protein CASSQDSGAYNEQFF.

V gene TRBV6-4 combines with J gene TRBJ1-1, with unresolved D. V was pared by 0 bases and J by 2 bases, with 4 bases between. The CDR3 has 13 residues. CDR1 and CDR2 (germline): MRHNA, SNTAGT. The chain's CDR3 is CASSDSPNTEAFF. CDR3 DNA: TGTGCCAGCAGTGACTCACCAAACACTGAAGCTTTCTTT.

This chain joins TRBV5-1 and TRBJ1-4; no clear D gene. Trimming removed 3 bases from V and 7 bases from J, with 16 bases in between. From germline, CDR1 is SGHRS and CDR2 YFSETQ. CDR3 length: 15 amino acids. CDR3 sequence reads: CASSSGRELGEKLFF. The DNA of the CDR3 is TGCGCCAGCAGCTCCGGACGGGAGCTGGGTGAAAAACTGTTTTTT.

This chain's CDR3 is CASSRGQIDTQYF. The CDR3 nucleotides read TGTGCCAGCAGCCGAGGACAAATAGATACGCAGTATTTT. This chain joins TRBV7-8 and TRBJ2-3, with a tentative D call TRBD1 (5 bases). CDR1 SGHVS and CDR2 FQNEAQ come from the germline V gene. The CDR3 runs 13 residues. Trimming stripped 5 bases from V and 5 bases from J, with 11 bases between.

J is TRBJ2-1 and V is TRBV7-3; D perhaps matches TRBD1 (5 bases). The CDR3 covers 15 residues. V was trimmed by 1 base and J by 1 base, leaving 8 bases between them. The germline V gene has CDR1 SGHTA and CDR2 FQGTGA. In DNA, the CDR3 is TGTGCCAGCAGCTTAAGTCAGGGATCCTACAATGAGCAGTTCTTC. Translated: CASSLSQGSYNEQFF.

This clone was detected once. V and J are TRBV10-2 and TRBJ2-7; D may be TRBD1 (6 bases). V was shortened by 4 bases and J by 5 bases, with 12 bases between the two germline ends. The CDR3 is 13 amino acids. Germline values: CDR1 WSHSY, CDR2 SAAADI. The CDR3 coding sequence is TGCGCCAGCAGTGCCACAGGGTTCCACGAGCAGTACTTC. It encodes CASSATGFHEQYF.

DNA for the CDR3: TGCGCCAGCAGCTTGGGTTTTGATGGGGGCACTGAAGCTTTCTTT. This encodes CASSLGFDGGTEAFF. The chain couples TRBV5-1 to TRBJ1-1, with D tentatively TRBD1 (5 bases). The CDR3 has 15 amino acids. Germline loops: CDR1 SGHRS, CDR2 YFSETQ. The V end lost 0 bases, the J end lost 4 bases, and 13 bases lay between the germline ends. Combining the CDR3 with reference TRBV5-1 and TRBJ1-1 gives the whole variable domain KAGVTQTPRYLIKTRGQQVTLSCSPISGHRSVSWYQQTPGQGLQFLFEYFSETQRNKGNFPGRFSGRQFSNSRSEMNVSTLELGDSALYLCASSLGFDGGTEAFFGQGTRLTVV.

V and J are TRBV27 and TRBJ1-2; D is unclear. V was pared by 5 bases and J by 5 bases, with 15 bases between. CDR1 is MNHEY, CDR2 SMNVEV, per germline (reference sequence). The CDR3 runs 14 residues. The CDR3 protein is CASSPREALYGYTF. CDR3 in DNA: TGTGCCAGCAGTCCCCGGGAGGCGCTGTATGGCTACACCTTC.

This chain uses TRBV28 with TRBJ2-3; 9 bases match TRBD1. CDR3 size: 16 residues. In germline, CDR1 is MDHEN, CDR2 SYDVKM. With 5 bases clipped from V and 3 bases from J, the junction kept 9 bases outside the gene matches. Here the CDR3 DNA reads TGTGCCAGCAGTCCCGGGGCGGGACAGGGTACAGATACGCAGTATTTT. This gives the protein CASSPGAGQGTDTQYF.

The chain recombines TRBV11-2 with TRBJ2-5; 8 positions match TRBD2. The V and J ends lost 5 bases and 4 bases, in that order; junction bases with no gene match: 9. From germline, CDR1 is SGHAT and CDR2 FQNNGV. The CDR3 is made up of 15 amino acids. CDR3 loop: CASSTGGSWLETQYF. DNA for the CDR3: TGTGCCAGCAGCACGGGAGGGTCATGGTTAGAGACCCAGTACTTC.

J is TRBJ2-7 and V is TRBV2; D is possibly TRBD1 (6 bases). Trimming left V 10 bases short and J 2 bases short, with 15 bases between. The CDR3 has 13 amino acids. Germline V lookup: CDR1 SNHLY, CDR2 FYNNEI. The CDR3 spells CAIRTRGTYEQYF. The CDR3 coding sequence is TGTGCCATCAGGACGAGGGGGACCTACGAGCAGTACTTC.

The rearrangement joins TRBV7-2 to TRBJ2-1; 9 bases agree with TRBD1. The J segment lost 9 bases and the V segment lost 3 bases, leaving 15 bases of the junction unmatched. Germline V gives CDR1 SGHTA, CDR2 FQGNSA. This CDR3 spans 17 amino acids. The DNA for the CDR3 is TGTGCCAGCAGCTTTGTGATTTATGGGACAGGGTCAAGTGAGCAGTTCTTC. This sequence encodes CASSFVIYGTGSSEQFF.

The CDR3 coding sequence is TGCAGCGTTGAAGATCACGAAACTCAGTACTTC. Translation: CSVEDHETQYF. The chain couples TRBV29-1 to TRBJ2-4; D is uncertain. Between the trimmed V and J ends, which lost 0 bases and 12 bases, there was a span of 9 bases. CDR3 length: 11 amino acids. Germline V lookup: CDR1 SQVTM, CDR2 ANQGSEA.

The CDR3 nucleotides read TGTGCCAGCAGTGAAAGGGATTTTAGCAATCAGCCCCAGCATTTT. It codes for CASSERDFSNQPQHF. J is TRBJ1-5 and V is TRBV6-1; no clear D gene. The CDR3 sequence is 15 residues long. The germline V gene has CDR1 MNHNS and CDR2 SASEGT. The V end lost 2 bases, the J end lost 0 bases, and 8 bases lay between the germline ends.

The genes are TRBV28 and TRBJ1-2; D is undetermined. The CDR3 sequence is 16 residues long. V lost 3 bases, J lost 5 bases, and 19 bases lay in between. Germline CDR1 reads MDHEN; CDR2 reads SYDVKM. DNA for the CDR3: TGTGCCAGCAGTTTGGGCGGCAGTGGATATTCGTATGGCTACACCTTC. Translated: CASSLGGSGYSYGYTF.